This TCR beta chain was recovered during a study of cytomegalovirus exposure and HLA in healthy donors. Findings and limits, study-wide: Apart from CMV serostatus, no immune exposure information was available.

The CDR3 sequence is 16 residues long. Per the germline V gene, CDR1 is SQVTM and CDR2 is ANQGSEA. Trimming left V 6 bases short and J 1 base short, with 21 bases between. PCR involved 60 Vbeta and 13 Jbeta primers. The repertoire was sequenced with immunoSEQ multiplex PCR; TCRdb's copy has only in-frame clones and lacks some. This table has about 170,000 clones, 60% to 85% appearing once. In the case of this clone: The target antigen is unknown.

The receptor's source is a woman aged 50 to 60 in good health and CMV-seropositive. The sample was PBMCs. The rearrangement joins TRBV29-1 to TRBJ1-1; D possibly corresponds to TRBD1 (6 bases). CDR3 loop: CSVKKGQGLGNTEAFF. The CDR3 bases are TGCAGCGTCAAGAAAGGTCAGGGGCTGGGGAACACTGAAGCTTTCTTT.